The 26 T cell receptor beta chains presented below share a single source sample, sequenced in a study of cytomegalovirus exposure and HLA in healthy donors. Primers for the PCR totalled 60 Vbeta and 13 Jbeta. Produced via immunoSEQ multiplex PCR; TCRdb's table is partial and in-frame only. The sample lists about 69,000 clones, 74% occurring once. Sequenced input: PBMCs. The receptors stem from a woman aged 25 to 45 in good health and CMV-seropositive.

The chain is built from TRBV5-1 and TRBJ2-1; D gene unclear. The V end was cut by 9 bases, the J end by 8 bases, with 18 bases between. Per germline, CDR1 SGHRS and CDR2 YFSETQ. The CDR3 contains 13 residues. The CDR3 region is CATKLQKSDEQFF. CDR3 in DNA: TGCGCCACCAAGCTACAGAAATCCGATGAGCAGTTCTTC.

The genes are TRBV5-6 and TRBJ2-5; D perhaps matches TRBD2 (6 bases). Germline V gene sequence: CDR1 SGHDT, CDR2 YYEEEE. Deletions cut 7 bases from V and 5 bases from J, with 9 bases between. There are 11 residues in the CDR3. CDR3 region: CASGLLETQYF. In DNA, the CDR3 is TGTGCCAGCGGACTATTGGAGACCCAGTACTTC.

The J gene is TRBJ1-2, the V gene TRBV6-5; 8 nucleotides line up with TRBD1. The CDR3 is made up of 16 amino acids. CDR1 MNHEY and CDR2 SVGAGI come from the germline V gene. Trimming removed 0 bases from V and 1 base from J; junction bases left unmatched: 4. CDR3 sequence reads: CASSYSGRGLNYGYTF. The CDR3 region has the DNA TGTGCCAGCAGTTACTCAGGCAGGGGGCTTAACTATGGCTACACCTTC.

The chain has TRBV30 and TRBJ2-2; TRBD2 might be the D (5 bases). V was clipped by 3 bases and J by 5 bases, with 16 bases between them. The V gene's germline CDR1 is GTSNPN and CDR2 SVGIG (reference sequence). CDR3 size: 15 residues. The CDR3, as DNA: TGTGCCTGGAGAGAAACGGCGGGCCCAACCGGGGAGCTGTTTTTT. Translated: CAWRETAGPTGELFF.

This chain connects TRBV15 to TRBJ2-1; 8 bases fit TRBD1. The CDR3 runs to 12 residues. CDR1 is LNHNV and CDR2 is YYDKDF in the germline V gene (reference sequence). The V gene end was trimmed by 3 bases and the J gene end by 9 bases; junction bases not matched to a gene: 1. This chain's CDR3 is CATSSDRGEQFF. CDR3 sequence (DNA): TGTGCCACCAGCAGCGACAGGGGTGAGCAGTTCTTC.

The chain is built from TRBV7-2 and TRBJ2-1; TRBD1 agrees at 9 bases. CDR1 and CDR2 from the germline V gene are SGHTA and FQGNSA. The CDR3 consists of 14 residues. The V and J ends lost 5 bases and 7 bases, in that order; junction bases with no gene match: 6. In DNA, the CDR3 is TGTGCCAGCAGCCCTGGGACAGGGAGGAATGAGCAGTTCTTC. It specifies CASSPGTGRNEQFF. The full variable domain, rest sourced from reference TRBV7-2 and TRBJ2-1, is GAGVSQSPSNKVTEKGKDVELRCDPISGHTALYWYRQSLGQGLEFLIYFQGNSAPDKSGLPSDRFSAERTGGSVSTLTIQRTQQEDSAVYLCASSPGTGRNEQFFGPGTRLTVL.

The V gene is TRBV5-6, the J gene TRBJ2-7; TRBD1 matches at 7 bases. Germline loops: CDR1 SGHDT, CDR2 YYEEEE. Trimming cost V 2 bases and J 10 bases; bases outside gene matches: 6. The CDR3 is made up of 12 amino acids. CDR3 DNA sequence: TGTGCCAGCAGCTTACCTGGGACAGAACAGTACTTC. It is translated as CASSLPGTEQYF.

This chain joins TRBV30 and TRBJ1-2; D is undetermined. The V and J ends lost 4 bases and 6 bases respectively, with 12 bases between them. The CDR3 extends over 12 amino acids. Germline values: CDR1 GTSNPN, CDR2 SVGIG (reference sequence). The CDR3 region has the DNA TGTGCCTGGAACGTCAACGGGGATGGCTACACCTTC. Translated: CAWNVNGDGYTF.

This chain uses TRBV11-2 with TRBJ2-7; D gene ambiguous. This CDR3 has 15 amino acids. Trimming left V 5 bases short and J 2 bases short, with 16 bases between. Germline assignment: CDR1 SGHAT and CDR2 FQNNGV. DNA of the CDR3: TGTGCCAGCAGCGCTAACCGGGTTTCTGCCTACGAGCAGTACTTC. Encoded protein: CASSANRVSAYEQYF.

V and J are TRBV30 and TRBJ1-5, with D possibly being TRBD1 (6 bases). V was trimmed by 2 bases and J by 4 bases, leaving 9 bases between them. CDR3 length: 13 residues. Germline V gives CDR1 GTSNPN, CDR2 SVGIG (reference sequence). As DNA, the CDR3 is TGTGCCTGGAGTTCACAGGGTAATCAGCCCCAGCATTTT. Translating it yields CAWSSQGNQPQHF.

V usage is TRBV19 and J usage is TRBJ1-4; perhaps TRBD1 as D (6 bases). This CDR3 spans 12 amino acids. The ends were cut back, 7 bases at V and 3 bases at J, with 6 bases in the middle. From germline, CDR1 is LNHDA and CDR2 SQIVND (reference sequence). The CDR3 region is CASTGANEKLFF. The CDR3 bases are TGTGCCAGTACAGGGGCTAATGAAAAACTGTTTTTT. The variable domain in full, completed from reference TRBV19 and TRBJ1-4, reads DGGITQSPKYLFRKEGQNVTLSCEQNLNHDAMYWYRQDPGQGLRLIYYSQIVNDFQKGDIAEGYSVSREKKESFPLTVTSAQKNPTAFYLCASTGANEKLFFGSGTQLSVL.

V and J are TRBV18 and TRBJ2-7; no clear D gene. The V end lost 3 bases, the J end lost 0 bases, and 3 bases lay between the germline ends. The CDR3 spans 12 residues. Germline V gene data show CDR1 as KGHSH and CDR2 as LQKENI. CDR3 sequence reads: CASSPSSYEQYF. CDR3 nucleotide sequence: TGTGCCAGCTCACCCAGCTCCTACGAGCAGTACTTC. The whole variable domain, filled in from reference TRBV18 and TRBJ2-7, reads NAGVMQNPRHLVRRRGQEARLRCSPMKGHSHVYWYRQLPEEGLKFMVYLQKENIIDESGMPKERFSAEFPKEGPSILRIQQVVRGDSAAYFCASSPSSYEQYFGPGTRLTVT.

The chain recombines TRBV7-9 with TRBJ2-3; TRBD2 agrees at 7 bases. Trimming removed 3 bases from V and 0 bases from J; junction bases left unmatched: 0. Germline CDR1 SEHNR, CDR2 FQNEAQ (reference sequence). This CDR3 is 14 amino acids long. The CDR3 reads CASSFSGSTDTQYF. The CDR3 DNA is TGTGCCAGCAGCTTTAGCGGGAGCACAGATACGCAGTATTTT.

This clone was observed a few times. The DNA for the CDR3 is TGCGCCAGCAGCTTCACACGGGGGAGGAGGACTGAAGCTTTCTTT. This sequence encodes CASSFTRGRRTEAFF. This sequence joins TRBV5-1 and TRBJ1-1, with D possibly TRBD1 on 5 matching bases. CDR1 is SGHRS and CDR2 is YFSETQ in the germline V gene. With 2 bases removed from V and 5 bases from J, the gap between germline ends came to 16 bases. The CDR3 is made up of 15 amino acids.

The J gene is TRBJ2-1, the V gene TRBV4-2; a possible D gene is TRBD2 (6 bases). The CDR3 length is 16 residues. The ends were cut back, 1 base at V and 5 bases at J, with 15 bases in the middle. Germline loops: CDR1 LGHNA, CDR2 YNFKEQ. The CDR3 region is CASSQVSSDRNNEQFF. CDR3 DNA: TGTGCCAGCAGCCAAGTGTCTAGCGATCGTAACAATGAGCAGTTCTTC.

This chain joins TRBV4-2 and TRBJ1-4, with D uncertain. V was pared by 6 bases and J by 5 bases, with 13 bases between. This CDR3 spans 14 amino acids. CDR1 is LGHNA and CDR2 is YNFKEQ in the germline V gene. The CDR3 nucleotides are TGTGCCAGCAGTCAAACAGTCCCCAATGAAAAACTGTTTTTT. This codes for CASSQTVPNEKLFF.

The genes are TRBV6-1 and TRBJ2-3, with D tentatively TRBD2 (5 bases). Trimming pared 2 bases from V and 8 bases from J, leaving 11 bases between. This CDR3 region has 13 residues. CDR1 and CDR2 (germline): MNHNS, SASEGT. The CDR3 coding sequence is TGTGCCAGCAGTGAAATCAGTGCGGGTACGCAGTATTTT. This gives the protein CASSEISAGTQYF.

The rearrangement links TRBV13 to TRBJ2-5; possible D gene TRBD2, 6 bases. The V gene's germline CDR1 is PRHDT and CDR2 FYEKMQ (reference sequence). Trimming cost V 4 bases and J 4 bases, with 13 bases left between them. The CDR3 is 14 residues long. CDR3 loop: CASSWGLVRETQYF. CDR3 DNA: TGTGCCAGCAGCTGGGGACTTGTTCGAGAGACCCAGTACTTC.

CDR3 in DNA: TGTGCCAGCAGCCTAACTGACAGTTCCACCTACGAGCAGTACTTC. Translating it yields CASSLTDSSTYEQYF. This chain uses TRBV28 with TRBJ2-7; D is perhaps TRBD1 (5 bases). Trimming removed 6 bases from V and 2 bases from J, with 17 bases in between. Germline CDR1 reads MDHEN; CDR2 reads SYDVKM. This CDR3 has 15 residues.

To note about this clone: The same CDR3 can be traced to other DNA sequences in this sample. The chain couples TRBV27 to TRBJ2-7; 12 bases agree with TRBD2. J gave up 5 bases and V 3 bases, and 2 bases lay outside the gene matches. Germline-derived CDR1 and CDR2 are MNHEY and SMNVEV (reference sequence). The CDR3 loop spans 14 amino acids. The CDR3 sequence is CASSLTSGSHEQYF. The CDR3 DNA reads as TGTGCCAGCAGTTTGACTAGCGGGAGCCACGAGCAGTACTTC.

The CDR3 is CASSLGRRDTEAFF. The CDR3 DNA reads TGTGCCAGCAGCTTGGGTCGCCGGGACACTGAAGCTTTCTTT. The rearrangement links TRBV5-6 to TRBJ1-1; D unresolved. Germline V gene data show CDR1 as SGHDT and CDR2 as YYEEEE. V lost 0 bases to trimming and J lost 3 bases, with 9 bases between them. The CDR3 runs 14 residues.

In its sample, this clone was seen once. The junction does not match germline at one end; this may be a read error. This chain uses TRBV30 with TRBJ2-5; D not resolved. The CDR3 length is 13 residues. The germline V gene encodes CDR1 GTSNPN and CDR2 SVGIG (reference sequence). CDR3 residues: CAWSVPRREAQYF. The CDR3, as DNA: TGTGCCTGGAGTGTACCACGAAGAGAGGCCCAGTACTTC.

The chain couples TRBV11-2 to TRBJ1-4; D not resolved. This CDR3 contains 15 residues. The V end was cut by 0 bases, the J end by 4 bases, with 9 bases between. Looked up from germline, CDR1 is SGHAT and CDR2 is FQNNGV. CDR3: CASSLDPGGNEKLFF. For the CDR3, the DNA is TGTGCCAGCAGCTTAGATCCAGGTGGTAATGAAAAACTGTTTTTT. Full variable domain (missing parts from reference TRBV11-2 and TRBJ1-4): EAGVAQSPRYKIIEKRQSVAFWCNPISGHATLYWYQQILGQGPKLLIQFQNNGVVDDSQLPKDRFSAERLKGVDSTLKIQPAKLEDSAVYLCASSLDPGGNEKLFFGSGTQLSVL.

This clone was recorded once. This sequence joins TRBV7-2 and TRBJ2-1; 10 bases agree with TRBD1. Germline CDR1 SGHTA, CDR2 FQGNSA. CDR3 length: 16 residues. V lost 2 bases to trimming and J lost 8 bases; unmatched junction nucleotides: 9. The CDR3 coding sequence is TGTGCCAGCAGCTTACGGGGGACAGGGGCTTTGTATGAGCAGTTCTTC. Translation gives CASSLRGTGALYEQFF.

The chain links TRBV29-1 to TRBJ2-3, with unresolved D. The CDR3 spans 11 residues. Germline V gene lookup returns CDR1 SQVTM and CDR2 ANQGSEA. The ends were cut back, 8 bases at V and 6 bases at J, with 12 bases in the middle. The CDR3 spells CSPTKEDTQYF. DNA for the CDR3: TGCAGCCCAACGAAGGAGGATACGCAGTATTTT.

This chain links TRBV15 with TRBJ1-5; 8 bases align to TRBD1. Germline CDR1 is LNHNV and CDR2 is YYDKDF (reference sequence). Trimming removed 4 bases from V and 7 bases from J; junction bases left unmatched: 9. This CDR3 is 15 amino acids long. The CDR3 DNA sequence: TGTGCCACCAGCACACAGACAGGGGTTGAACAGCCCCAGCATTTT. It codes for CATSTQTGVEQPQHF.